This T cell receptor beta chain was observed in a study of blood T cell repertoires in COVID-19. Study context: Acute and convalescent COVID-19 samples came from the United States, Italy and Spain. Nucleic acid was either cDNA or gDNA, and it came from T cells, B-cell-depleted T cells, or PBMCs.

The CDR3 runs 13 residues. V dropped 5 bases and J dropped 6 bases, with 11 bases sitting between them. Looked up from germline, CDR1 is SGHTA and CDR2 is FQGNSA. The authors' processing: Reference gene primers were amplified, and this amplification served to estimate nucleated cell counts. Here immunoSEQ multiplex PCR was the method, and the copy in TCRdb shows in-frame clones only, minus some. V, J and clone size reflect that table, while D and trimming were determined from the DNA. In the table there are approximately 220,000 clones, 81% of which are singletons. The chain joins TRBV7-2 to TRBJ1-5, with D tentatively TRBD1 (6 bases). The receptor was isolated from a woman older than 75 with acute or convalescent COVID-19. The material sequenced was peripheral blood. The CDR3 loop is CASSPGVIQPQHF. As DNA, the CDR3 is TGTGCCAGCAGCCCAGGGGTTATTCAGCCCCAGCATTTT.